One sample yielded the 5 T cell receptor beta chains listed below, sequenced in a study of blood T cell repertoires in COVID-19. Here immunoSEQ multiplex PCR was the method, and the copy in TCRdb shows in-frame clones only, minus some. The repertoire consists of some 89,000 clones, with roughly 80% occurring once and the leading ten covering 4% to 5.5%. The specimen sequenced was peripheral blood. Every receptor here comes from a man aged 60 to 69 with acute or convalescent COVID-19.

The V call is TRBV19, the J call TRBJ2-4, with 10 bases fitting TRBD1. Germline V gene sequence: CDR1 LNHDA, CDR2 SQIVND (reference sequence). Germline trimming cut 5 bases from V and 2 bases from J; bases unmatched to any gene: 15. The CDR3 length is 19 residues. CDR3 loop: CASSPRQGAQGKTKNIQYF. The CDR3 DNA follows: TGTGCCAGTAGTCCCCGACAGGGGGCGCAAGGGAAGACCAAAAACATTCAGTACTTC.

This chain uses TRBV27 with TRBJ2-7; 8 nucleotides line up with TRBD1. With 2 bases clipped from V and 5 bases from J, the junction kept 8 bases outside the gene matches. Germline loops: CDR1 MNHEY, CDR2 SMNVEV (reference sequence). This CDR3 is built from 15 residues. Here the CDR3 reads CASSLVRGLEDEQYF. Here the CDR3 DNA reads TGTGCCAGCAGTTTAGTCAGGGGGCTAGAAGACGAGCAGTACTTC.

This clone was recorded a few times. Additional DNA sequences in this sample encode the identical CDR3. The V gene is TRBV20-1, the J gene TRBJ2-7; TRBD1 aligns across 7 bases. The CDR3 loop spans 11 amino acids. The germline V gene has CDR1 DFQATT and CDR2 SNEGSKA (reference sequence). Trimming at V came to 6 bases and at J to 3 bases, leaving 2 bases not matched to a gene. Written as DNA, the CDR3 is TGCAGTGCCCGACAGGGCTACGAGCAGTACTTC. As protein: CSARQGYEQYF.

The chain links TRBV5-8 to TRBJ2-2; 15 nucleotides line up with TRBD2. The CDR3 runs 17 residues. Per the germline V gene, CDR1 is SGHTS and CDR2 is YDEGEE. V shed 4 bases, J shed 6 bases, and the junction held 7 bases outside the gene matches. CDR3 protein: CASSISGLAGGSGELFF. The CDR3 coding sequence is TGTGCCAGCAGCATATCGGGACTAGCGGGAGGTTCCGGGGAGCTGTTTTTT.

The CDR3 spells CASSPEGQGRFPLEQYF. CDR3 in DNA: TGTGCCAGCTCACCAGAGGGACAGGGCCGTTTCCCTCTCGAGCAGTACTTC. The V gene is TRBV18, the J gene TRBJ2-7; TRBD1 aligns across 9 bases. Germline-derived CDR1 and CDR2 are KGHSH and LQKENI. The CDR3 totals 17 residues. V lost 2 bases and J lost 6; bases outside the gene matches: 14.